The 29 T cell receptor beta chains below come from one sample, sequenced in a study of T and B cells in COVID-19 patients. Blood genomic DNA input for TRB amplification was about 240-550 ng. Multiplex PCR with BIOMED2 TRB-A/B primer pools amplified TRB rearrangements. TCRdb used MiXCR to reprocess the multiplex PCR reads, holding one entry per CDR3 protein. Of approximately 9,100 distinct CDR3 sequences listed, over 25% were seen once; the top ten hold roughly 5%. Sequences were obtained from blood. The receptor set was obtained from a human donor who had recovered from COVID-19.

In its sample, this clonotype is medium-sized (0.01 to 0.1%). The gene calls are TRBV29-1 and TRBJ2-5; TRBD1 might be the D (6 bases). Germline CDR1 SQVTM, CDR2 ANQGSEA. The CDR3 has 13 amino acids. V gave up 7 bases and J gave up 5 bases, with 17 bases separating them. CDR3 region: CSAKRDQGETQYF. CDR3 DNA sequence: TGCAGCGCCAAGCGCGACCAGGGGGAGACCCAGTACTTC.

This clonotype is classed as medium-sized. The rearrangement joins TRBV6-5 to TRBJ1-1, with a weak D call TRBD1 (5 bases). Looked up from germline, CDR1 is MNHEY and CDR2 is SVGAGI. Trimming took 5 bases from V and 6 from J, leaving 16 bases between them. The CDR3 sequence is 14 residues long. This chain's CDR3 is CASSQGAEASEAFF. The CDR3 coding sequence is TGTGCCAGCAGTCAGGGCGCGGAGGCGTCTGAAGCTTTCTTT.

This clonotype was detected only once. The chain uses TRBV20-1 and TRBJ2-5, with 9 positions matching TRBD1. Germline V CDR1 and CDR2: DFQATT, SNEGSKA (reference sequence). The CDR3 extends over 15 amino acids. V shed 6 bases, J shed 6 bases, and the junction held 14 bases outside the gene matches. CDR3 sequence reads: CSAPLGGQGGKTQYF. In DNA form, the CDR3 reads TGCAGTGCCCCCTTAGGGGGACAGGGAGGAAAGACCCAGTACTTC.

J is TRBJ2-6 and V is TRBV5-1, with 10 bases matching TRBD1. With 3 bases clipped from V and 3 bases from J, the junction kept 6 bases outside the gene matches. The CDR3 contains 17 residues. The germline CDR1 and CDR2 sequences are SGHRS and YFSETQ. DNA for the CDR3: TGCGCCAGCAGCTCGACGACAGGGGGCGGTGGGGCCAACGTCCTGACTTTC. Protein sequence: CASSSTTGGGGANVLTF.

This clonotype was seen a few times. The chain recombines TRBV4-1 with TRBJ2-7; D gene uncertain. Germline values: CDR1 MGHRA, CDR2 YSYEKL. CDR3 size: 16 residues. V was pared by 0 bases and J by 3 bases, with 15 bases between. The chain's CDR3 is CASSQDFTGPDYEQYF. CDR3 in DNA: TGCGCCAGCAGCCAAGATTTCACCGGGCCGGACTACGAGCAGTACTTC.

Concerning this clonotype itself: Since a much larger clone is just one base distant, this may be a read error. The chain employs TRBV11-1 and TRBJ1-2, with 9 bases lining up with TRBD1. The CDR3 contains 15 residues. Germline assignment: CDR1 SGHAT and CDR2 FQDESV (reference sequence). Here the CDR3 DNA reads TGTGCCATCAGCTTGGCCGCCGGGACAGGGTATGGCTACACCTTC. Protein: CAISLAAGTGYGYTF.

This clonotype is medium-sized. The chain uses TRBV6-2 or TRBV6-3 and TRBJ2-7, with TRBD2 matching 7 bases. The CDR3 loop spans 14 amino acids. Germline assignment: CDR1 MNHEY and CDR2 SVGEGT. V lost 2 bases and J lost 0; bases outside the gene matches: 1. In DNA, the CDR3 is TGTGCCAGCAGTTACGGGACTAACTCCTACGAGCAGTACTTC. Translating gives CASSYGTNSYEQYF.

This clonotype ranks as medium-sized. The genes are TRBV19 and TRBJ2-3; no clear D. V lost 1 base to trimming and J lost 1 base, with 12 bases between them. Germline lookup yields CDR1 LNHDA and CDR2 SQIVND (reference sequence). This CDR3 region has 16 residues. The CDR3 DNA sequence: TGTGCCAGTAGTATAGCTAAGGGTTGGGGCACAGATACGCAGTATTTT. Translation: CASSIAKGWGTDTQYF.

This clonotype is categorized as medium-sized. CDR3 sequence: CASTHGWDRGHGYTF. The CDR3, as DNA: TGTGCCAGCACCCACGGGTGGGACAGGGGTCATGGCTACACCTTC. The chain uses TRBV6-5 and TRBJ1-2; 10 bases are a match to TRBD1. The CDR3 is made up of 15 amino acids. The germline gives CDR1 MNHEY, CDR2 SVGAGI. J gave up 6 bases and V 7 bases, and 11 bases lay outside the gene matches.

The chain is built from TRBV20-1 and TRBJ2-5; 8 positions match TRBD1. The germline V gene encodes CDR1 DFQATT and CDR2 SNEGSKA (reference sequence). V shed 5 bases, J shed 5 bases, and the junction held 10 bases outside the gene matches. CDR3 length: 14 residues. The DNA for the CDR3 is TGCAGTGCTGGGGGACAGGTGGGGTGGGAGACCCAGTACTTC. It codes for CSAGGQVGWETQYF.

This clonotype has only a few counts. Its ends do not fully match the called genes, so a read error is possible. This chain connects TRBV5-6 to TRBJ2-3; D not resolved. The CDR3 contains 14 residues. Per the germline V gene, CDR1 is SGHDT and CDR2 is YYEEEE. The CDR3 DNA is TGCGCCAGCAGCCCACGTGGGGGCACAGATACGCAGTATTTT. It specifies CASSPRGGTDTQYF.

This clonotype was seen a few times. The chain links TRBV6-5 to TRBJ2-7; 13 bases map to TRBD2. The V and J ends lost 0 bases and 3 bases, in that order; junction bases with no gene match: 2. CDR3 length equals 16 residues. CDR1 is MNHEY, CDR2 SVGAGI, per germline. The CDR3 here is CASSYSTSGGYYEQYV. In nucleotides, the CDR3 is TGTGCCAGCAGTTACTCGACTAGCGGGGGGTACTACGAGCAGTACGTC.

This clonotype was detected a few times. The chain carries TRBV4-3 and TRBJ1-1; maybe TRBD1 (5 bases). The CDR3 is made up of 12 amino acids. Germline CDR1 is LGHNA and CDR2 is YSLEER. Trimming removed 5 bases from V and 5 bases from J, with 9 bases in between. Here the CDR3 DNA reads TGCGCCAGCAGCTGGGGCAATACTGAAGCTTTCTTT. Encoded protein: CASSWGNTEAFF.

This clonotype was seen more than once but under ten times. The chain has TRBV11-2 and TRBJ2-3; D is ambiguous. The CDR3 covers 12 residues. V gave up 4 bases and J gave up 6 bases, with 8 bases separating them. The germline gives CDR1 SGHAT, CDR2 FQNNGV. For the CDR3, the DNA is TGTGCCAGCAGCTACAACTATGATACGCAGTATTTT. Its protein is CASSYNYDTQYF.

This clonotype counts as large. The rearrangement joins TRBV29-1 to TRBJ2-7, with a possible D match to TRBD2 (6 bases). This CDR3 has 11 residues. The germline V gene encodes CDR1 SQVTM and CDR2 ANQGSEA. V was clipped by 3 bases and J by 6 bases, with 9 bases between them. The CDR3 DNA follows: TGCAGCGTTGAGGTGGGAGGCGAGCAGTACGTC. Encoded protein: CSVEVGGEQYV.

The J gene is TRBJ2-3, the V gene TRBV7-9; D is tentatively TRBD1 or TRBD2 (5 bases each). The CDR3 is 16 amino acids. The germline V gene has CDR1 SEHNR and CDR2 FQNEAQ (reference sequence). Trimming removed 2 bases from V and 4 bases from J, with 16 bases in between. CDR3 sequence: CASSLISGRESDTQYF. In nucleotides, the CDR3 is TGTGCCAGCAGCTTAATATCTGGCAGGGAGTCAGATACGCAGTATTTT.

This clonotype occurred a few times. The CDR3: CSARVSGGLFHNEQFF. The CDR3 bases are TGCAGTGCTAGGGTTAGCGGGGGACTTTTCCACAATGAGCAGTTCTTC. V gene TRBV20-1 combines with J gene TRBJ2-1; 9 bases agree with TRBD2. Germline loops: CDR1 DFQATT, CDR2 SNEGSKA (reference sequence). This CDR3 region has 16 residues. Losses at the gene ends were 3 bases for V and 5 bases for J; bases not matched to a gene: 11.

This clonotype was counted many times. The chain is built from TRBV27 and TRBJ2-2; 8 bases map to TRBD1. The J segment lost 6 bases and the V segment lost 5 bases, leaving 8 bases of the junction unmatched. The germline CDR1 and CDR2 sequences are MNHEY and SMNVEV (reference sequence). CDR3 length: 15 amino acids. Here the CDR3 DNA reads TGTGCCAGCAGTCTCGGGACAGGTTTTCCCGGGGAGCTGTTTTTT. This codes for CASSLGTGFPGELFF.

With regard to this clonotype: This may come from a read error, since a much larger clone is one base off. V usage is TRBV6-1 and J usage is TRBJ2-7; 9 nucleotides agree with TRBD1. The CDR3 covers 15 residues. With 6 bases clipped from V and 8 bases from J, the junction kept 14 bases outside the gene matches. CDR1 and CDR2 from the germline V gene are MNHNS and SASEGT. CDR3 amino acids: CASSLSGQGMYKQYF. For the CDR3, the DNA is TGTGCCAGCAGCTTGTCGGGACAGGGCATGTACAAGCAGTACTTC.

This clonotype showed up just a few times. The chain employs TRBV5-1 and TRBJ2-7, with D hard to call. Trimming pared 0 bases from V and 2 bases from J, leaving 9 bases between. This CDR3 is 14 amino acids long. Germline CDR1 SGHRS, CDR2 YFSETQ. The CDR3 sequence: CASSLDTATYEQYF. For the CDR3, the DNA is TGCGCCAGCAGCTTGGATACGGCCACCTACGAGCAGTACTTC. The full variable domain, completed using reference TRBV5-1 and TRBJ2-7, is KAGVTQTPRYLIKTRGQQVTLSCSPISGHRSVSWYQQTPGQGLQFLFEYFSETQRNKGNFPGRFSGRQFSNSRSEMNVSTLELGDSALYLCASSLDTATYEQYFGPGTRLTVT.

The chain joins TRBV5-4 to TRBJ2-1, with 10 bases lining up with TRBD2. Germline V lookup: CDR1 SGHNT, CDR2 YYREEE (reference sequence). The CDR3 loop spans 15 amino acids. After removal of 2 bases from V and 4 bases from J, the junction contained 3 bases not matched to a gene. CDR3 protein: CASSFSSGGYNEQFF. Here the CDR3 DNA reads TGTGCCAGCAGCTTCTCTAGCGGGGGTTACAATGAGCAGTTCTTC.

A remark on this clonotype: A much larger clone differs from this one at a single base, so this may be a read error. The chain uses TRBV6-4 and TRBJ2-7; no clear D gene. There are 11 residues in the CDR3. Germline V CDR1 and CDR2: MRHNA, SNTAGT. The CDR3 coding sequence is TGTGCCAGCAGCCTTTTATACGAGAAGTACTTC. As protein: CASSLLYEKYF.

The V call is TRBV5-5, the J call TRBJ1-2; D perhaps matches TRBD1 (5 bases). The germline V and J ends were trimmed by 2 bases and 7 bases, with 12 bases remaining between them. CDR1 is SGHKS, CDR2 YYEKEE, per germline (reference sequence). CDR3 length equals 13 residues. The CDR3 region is CASSLQDPGGYTF. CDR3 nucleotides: TGTGCCAGCAGCTTACAGGACCCCGGTGGCTACACCTTC.

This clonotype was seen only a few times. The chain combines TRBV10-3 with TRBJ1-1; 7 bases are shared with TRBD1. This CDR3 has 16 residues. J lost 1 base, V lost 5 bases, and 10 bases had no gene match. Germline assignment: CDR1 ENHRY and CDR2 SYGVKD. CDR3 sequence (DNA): TGTGCCATCAGTTTAGGGGGCTTTGCCCGGAACACTGAAGCTTTCTTT. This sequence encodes CAISLGGFARNTEAFF.

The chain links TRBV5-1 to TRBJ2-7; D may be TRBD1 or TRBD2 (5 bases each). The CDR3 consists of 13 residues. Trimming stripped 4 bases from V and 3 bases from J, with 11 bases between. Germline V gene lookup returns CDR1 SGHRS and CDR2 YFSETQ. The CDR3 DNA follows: TGCGCCAGCAGCGTGGGACCTTACTACGAGCAGTACTTC. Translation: CASSVGPYYEQYF.

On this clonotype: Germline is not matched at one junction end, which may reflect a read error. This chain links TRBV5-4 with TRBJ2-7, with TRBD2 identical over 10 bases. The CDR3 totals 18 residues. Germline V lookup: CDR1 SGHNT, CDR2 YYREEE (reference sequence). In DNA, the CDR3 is TGCGCCAGCAGCTGTCTCGATACTAGCGGGGCGTTACCCTACGAGCAGTACTTC. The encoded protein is CASSCLDTSGALPYEQYF.

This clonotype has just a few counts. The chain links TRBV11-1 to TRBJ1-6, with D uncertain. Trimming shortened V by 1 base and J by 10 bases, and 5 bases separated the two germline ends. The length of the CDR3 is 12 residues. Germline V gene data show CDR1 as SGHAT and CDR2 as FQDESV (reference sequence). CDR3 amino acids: CASSLVGSPLHF. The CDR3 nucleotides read TGTGCCAGCAGCTTAGTGGGCTCACCCCTCCACTTT.

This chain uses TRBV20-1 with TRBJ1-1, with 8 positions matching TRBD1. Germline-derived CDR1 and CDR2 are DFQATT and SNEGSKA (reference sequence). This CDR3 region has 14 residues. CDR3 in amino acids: CSVTRGDRTTEAFF. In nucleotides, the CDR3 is TGCAGCGTAACACGGGGGGACAGGACCACTGAAGCTTTCTTT.

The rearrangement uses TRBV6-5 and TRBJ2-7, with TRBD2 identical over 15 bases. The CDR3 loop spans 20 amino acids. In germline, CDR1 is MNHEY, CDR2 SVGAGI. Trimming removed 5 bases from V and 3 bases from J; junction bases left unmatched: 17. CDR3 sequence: CASSGWTGGGTSGGYYEQYV. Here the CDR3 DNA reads TGTGCCAGCAGTGGTTGGACAGGGGGGGGGACTAGCGGGGGGTACTACGAGCAGTACGTC.